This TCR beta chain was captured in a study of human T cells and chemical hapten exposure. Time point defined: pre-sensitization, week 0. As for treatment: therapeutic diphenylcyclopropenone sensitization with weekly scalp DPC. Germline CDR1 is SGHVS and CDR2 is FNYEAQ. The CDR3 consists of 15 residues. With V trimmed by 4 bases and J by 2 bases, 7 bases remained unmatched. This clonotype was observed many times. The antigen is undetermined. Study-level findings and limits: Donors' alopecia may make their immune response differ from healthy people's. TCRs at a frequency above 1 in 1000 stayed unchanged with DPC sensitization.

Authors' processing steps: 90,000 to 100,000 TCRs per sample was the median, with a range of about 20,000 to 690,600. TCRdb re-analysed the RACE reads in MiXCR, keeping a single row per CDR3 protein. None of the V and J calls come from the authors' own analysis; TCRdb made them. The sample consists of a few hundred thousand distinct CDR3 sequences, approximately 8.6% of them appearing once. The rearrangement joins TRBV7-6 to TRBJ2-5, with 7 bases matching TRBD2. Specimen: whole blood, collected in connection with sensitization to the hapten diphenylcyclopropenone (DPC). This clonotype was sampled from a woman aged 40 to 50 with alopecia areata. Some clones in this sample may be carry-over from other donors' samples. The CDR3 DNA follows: TGTGCCAGCAGCTGGGGTCTAGCGGTGCAAGAGACCCAGTACTTC. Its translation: CASSWGLAVQETQYF. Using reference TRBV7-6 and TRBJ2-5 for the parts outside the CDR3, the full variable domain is GAGVSQSPRYKVTKRGQDVALRCDPISGHVSLYWYRQALGQGPEFLTYFNYEAQQDKSGLPNDRFSAERPEGSISTLTIQRTEQRDSAMYRCASSWGLAVQETQYFGPGTRLLVL.